The 5 T cell receptor beta chains listed next were all sequenced from one sample in a study of T cell repertoires and HLA-DP antigens. Their antigens are not known. Only in-frame clones appear in the TCRdb table, and some are missing; sequencing was by immunoSEQ multiplex PCR. Among around 110,000 clones, 85% to 95% were seen once, and the ten largest hold about 0.27%. The specimen was CD4+ T cells from PBMCs. The receptors come from a woman aged 18-29 years in good health and CMV-seronegative.

This clone was seen a handful of times. As DNA, the CDR3 is TGTGCCAGCTCAAGGCAGGGTCGAGAACAGCCCCAGCATTTT. Its protein is CASSRQGREQPQHF. V gene TRBV18 combines with J gene TRBJ1-5, with D tentatively TRBD1 (5 bases). Germline V gives CDR1 KGHSH, CDR2 LQKENI. The CDR3 spans 14 residues. V was shortened by 5 bases and J by 7 bases, with 15 bases between the two germline ends.

This chain links TRBV10-2 with TRBJ2-4; TRBD2 matches at 9 bases. Per the germline V gene, CDR1 is WSHSY and CDR2 is SAAADI. Losses at the gene ends were 8 bases for V and 0 bases for J; bases not matched to a gene: 2. This CDR3 is built from 14 residues. The CDR3 loop is CASLLAGAKNIQYF. CDR3 bases: TGCGCCAGCTTACTAGCGGGAGCCAAAAACATTCAGTACTTC.

This clone came up once. The chain has TRBV18 and TRBJ1-2; no firm D call. Deletions cut 6 bases from V and 8 bases from J, with 19 bases between. The CDR3 sequence is 14 residues long. CDR1 and CDR2 from the germline V gene are KGHSH and LQKENI. The CDR3: CASSNPVTGEGYTF. In DNA form, the CDR3 reads TGTGCCAGCTCCAACCCCGTGACCGGGGAGGGCTACACCTTC. Combining the CDR3 with reference TRBV18 and TRBJ1-2 gives the whole variable domain NAGVMQNPRHLVRRRGQEARLRCSPMKGHSHVYWYRQLPEEGLKFMVYLQKENIIDESGMPKERFSAEFPKEGPSILRIQQVVRGDSAAYFCASSNPVTGEGYTFGSGTRLTVV.

V usage is TRBV9 and J usage is TRBJ1-2; D is unclear. CDR1 is SGDLS and CDR2 is YYNGEE in the germline V gene. The V and J ends lost 4 bases and 4 bases respectively, with 14 bases between them. CDR3 length equals 14 residues. The CDR3 protein is CASSPGSSSYGYTF. CDR3 nucleotide sequence: TGTGCCAGCAGCCCCGGGTCATCCAGCTATGGCTACACCTTC. Full variable domain (rest looked up from reference TRBV9 and TRBJ1-2): DSGVTQTPKHLITATGQRVTLRCSPRSGDLSVYWYQQSLDQGLQFLIQYYNGEERAKGNILERFSAQQFPDLHSELNLSSLELGDSALYFCASSPGSSSYGYTFGSGTRLTVV.

The chain recombines TRBV27 with TRBJ2-3; D gene unclear. The CDR3 spans 16 residues. Between the trimmed V and J ends, which lost 5 bases and 1 base, there was a span of 16 bases. Germline-derived CDR1 and CDR2 are MNHEY and SMNVEV (reference sequence). The CDR3 DNA sequence: TGTGCCAGCAGTATACGGACGGCAGGAGGCACAGATACGCAGTATTTT. It encodes CASSIRTAGGTDTQYF.